This T cell receptor beta chain was observed in a study of OX40 agonist ivuxolimab in advanced cancers. Notes on the study in general: Blood T cells, both CD4+ and CD8+, expanded clonally by week 6 at 0.1 to 3.0 mg/kg.

On this clone itself: What it recognizes is unknown.

Assay: immunoSEQ multiplex PCR; the TCRdb copy retains only in-frame clones and omits some. Among about 20,000 clones listed, about 83% were seen once. The CDR3 is 16 amino acids. Trimming took 3 bases from V and 8 from J, leaving 19 bases between them. CDR1 and CDR2 from the germline V gene are MGHRA and YSYEKL. This TCR was sampled from an adult with an advanced solid tumor such as melanoma, head and neck, liver or kidney cancer. This chain links TRBV4-1 with TRBJ1-4, with D perhaps TRBD1 (6 bases). Sequenced here: CD4+ or CD8+ T cells sorted from blood, sampled in a trial of the OX40 agonist ivuxolimab. In DNA form, the CDR3 reads TGCGCCAGCAGCCACACCAGCCACAGGGTTGGGGAAAAACTGTTTTTT. Translating gives CASSHTSHRVGEKLFF.